Listed here are 20 T cell receptor beta chains from one sample, sequenced in a study of neurological immune-mediated disorders. Sample time point: longitudinal time-point 2. MiXCR, run by TCRdb on the 5' RACE reads, gives a single entry per CDR3 protein. The sample has approximately 82,000 distinct CDR3 sequences, about 13% seen once; the top ten hold roughly 5%. Specimen: PBMCs. All receptors derive from a female donor with HTLV-1-associated myelopathy (HAM/TSP).

This clonotype was seen repeatedly, ten times or more. The rearrangement joins TRBV5-1 to TRBJ2-3; 11 positions agree with TRBD2. V trimming: 0 bases; J trimming: 4 bases; junction bases outside the gene matches: 1. Germline V gene lookup returns CDR1 SGHRS and CDR2 YFSETQ. This CDR3 is 15 amino acids long. CDR3 residues: CASSLELAGADTQYF. CDR3 sequence (DNA): TGCGCCAGCAGCTTGGAACTAGCGGGGGCAGATACGCAGTATTTT.

This clonotype was detected only a few times. The rearrangement uses TRBV3-1 and TRBJ2-7, with 7 nucleotides matching TRBD2. This CDR3 has 15 residues. The germline V gene has CDR1 LGHDT and CDR2 YNNKEL (reference sequence). Trimming removed 2 bases from V and 0 bases from J; junction bases left unmatched: 4. CDR3 loop: CASSQQAGTSYEQYF. DNA for the CDR3: TGTGCCAGCAGCCAACAAGCGGGGACCTCCTACGAGCAGTACTTC.

The chain recombines TRBV6-2 or TRBV6-3 with TRBJ1-1; possibly TRBD1 for D (5 bases). The CDR3 totals 13 residues. The V and J ends lost 9 bases and 8 bases respectively, with 19 bases between them. Germline CDR1 MNHEY, CDR2 SVGEGT. The CDR3 region has the DNA TGTGCCAGTAAGCTACAGGTGGCTTCCGAAGCTTTCTTT. Translated: CASKLQVASEAFF.

This clonotype has a count of ten or more. The CDR3 spells CASSSLDSYEQYF. Here the CDR3 DNA reads TGTGCCAGCAGCTCCTTAGACTCCTACGAGCAGTACTTC. The rearrangement uses TRBV11-3 and TRBJ2-7; D is uncertain. CDR3 length equals 13 residues. V was pared by 4 bases and J by 0 bases, with 7 bases between. The germline CDR1 and CDR2 sequences are SGHNT and YENEEA.

This clonotype was found many times. The CDR3 spells CSAPAGQGFAYEQYF. For the CDR3, the DNA is TGCAGTGCTCCCGCGGGACAGGGCTTTGCCTACGAGCAGTACTTC. The V call is TRBV20-1, the J call TRBJ2-7; TRBD1 matches 9 bases. The CDR3 is 15 residues long. Trimming at V came to 5 bases and at J to 2 bases, leaving 10 bases not matched to a gene. Germline-derived CDR1 and CDR2 are DFQATT and SNEGSKA (reference sequence).

This clonotype was observed many times. The chain employs TRBV9 and TRBJ1-6; the D is unclear. V lost 0 bases, J lost 8 bases, and 9 bases lay in between. Germline V gene sequence: CDR1 SGDLS, CDR2 YYNGEE. CDR3 size: 14 residues. CDR3 sequence reads: CASSVESMDSPLHF. The CDR3 nucleotides read TGTGCCAGCAGCGTAGAATCTATGGATTCACCCCTCCACTTT.

This clonotype was counted at least ten times. The V and J genes are TRBV5-1 and TRBJ2-7; TRBD2 aligns across 7 bases. With V trimmed by 4 bases and J by 1 base, 5 bases remained unmatched. The germline V gene has CDR1 SGHRS and CDR2 YFSETQ. The CDR3 covers 14 residues. In DNA, the CDR3 is TGCGCCAGCAGCCAGTCGGGGGGATCCTACGAGCAGTACTTC. Amino acid sequence: CASSQSGGSYEQYF.

The table lists this clonotype with many counts. The genes are TRBV5-1 and TRBJ2-7; D tentatively reads TRBD1 or TRBD2 (5 bases each). The CDR3 is 14 residues long. Germline V gives CDR1 SGHRS, CDR2 YFSETQ. V was pared by 0 bases and J by 6 bases, with 13 bases between. The CDR3 loop reads CASSLEMRGGEQYF. CDR3 sequence (DNA): TGCGCCAGCAGCTTGGAAATGAGGGGCGGCGAGCAGTACTTC. The entire variable domain, with the rest obtained from reference TRBV5-1 and TRBJ2-7, is as follows: KAGVTQTPRYLIKTRGQQVTLSCSPISGHRSVSWYQQTPGQGLQFLFEYFSETQRNKGNFPGRFSGRQFSNSRSEMNVSTLELGDSALYLCASSLEMRGGEQYFGPGTRLTVT.

This clonotype is deemed medium-sized. The chain carries TRBV7-8 and TRBJ2-7; a possible D gene is TRBD1 (6 bases). This CDR3 is 14 amino acids long. CDR1 is SGHVS and CDR2 is FQNEAQ in the germline V gene. The V and J ends lost 7 bases and 1 base respectively, with 14 bases between them. The CDR3 DNA reads as TGTGCCAGCACCAGGATAGGGGGATCCTACGAGCAGTACTTC. Its translation: CASTRIGGSYEQYF.

This clonotype has ten or more counts. CDR3 coding DNA: TGCGCCAGCAGCTTGGACGGCAGGGGGAATTCACCCCTCCACTTT. Translating it yields CASSLDGRGNSPLHF. The chain links TRBV5-1 to TRBJ1-6, with 7 bases matching TRBD1. Per germline, CDR1 SGHRS and CDR2 YFSETQ. J was trimmed by 7 bases and V by 0 bases; bases with no gene match: 4. CDR3 length: 15 residues.

Ten or more counts support this clonotype. V gene TRBV24-1 combines with J gene TRBJ2-2; 9 bases agree with TRBD2. This CDR3 has 17 amino acids. V shed 2 bases and J 4 bases; nucleotides not matched to a gene: 7. Germline lookup yields CDR1 KGHDR and CDR2 SFDVKD. DNA for the CDR3: TGTGCCACCAGTGATTCACGACTAGCGGTCGGCACCGGGGAGCTGTTTTTT. This codes for CATSDSRLAVGTGELFF.

This clonotype was counted ten times or more. The gene calls are TRBV7-9 and TRBJ2-7; 7 nucleotides match TRBD1. Germline-derived CDR1 and CDR2 are SEHNR and FQNEAQ (reference sequence). Germline trimming cut 5 bases from V and 5 bases from J; bases unmatched to any gene: 15. The CDR3 consists of 16 residues. The CDR3 loop reads CASSLYLQNRGHEQYF. In DNA form, the CDR3 reads TGTGCCAGCAGCCTTTACCTACAGAACAGGGGCCACGAGCAGTACTTC.

This clonotype was seen repeatedly, ten times or more. The CDR3 DNA sequence: TGCAGTGCTAGAGATTGGAACGTCTCTGGGGCCAACGTCCTGACTTTC. The encoded protein is CSARDWNVSGANVLTF. V and J are TRBV20-1 and TRBJ2-6; no reliable D call. The germline gives CDR1 DFQATT, CDR2 SNEGSKA (reference sequence). This CDR3 is built from 16 residues. Trimming cost V 0 bases and J 0 bases, with 9 bases left between them.

This clonotype has at least ten counts. The V gene is TRBV4-1, the J gene TRBJ1-4; D is unclear. The V and J ends lost 0 bases and 7 bases respectively, with 12 bases between them. The CDR3 consists of 15 residues. Germline V gene sequence: CDR1 MGHRA, CDR2 YSYEKL. The CDR3, as DNA: TGCGCCAGCAGCCAAGATGTCCGCGGAGGTGAAAAACTGTTTTTT. Residues: CASSQDVRGGEKLFF.

This clonotype was seen ten or more times. This chain links TRBV9 with TRBJ2-1, with 8 bases identical to TRBD2. With V trimmed by 0 bases and J by 6 bases, 8 bases remained unmatched. The germline CDR1 and CDR2 sequences are SGDLS and YYNGEE. The CDR3 runs to 16 residues. CDR3 DNA sequence: TGTGCCAGCAGCGTAGCGGGGGGGGGACTTATCAATGAGCAGTTCTTC. Encoded protein: CASSVAGGGLINEQFF.

Remarks on this clonotype: Being one base from a much bigger clone, this may be a read error. The chain recombines TRBV9 with TRBJ2-6; 7 bases are a match to TRBD1. This CDR3 region has 17 residues. The V gene's germline CDR1 is SGDLS and CDR2 YYNGEE. The CDR3 here is CASSQTGPSKGANVPTF. CDR3 nucleotide sequence: TGTGCCAGCAGCCAGACAGGGCCCTCTAAGGGGGCCAACGTCCCGACTTTC.

There are many counts of this clonotype. J is TRBJ1-1 and V is TRBV20-1, with D unresolved. V lost 3 bases and J lost 8, with 10 bases in between. CDR1 and CDR2 from the germline V gene are DFQATT and SNEGSKA (reference sequence). This CDR3 has 11 residues. CDR3 amino acids: CSASRPGEAFF. The CDR3 nucleotides read TGCAGTGCTAGCCGACCTGGGGAAGCTTTCTTT.

This clonotype was seen ten or more times. The J gene is TRBJ2-3, the V gene TRBV9, with D uncertain. Deletions cut 0 bases from V and 2 bases from J, with 7 bases between. This CDR3 is 14 amino acids long. The V gene's germline CDR1 is SGDLS and CDR2 YYNGEE. For the CDR3, the DNA is TGTGCCAGCAGCGTAGGCCGGATCACAGATACGCAGTATTTT. Protein: CASSVGRITDTQYF.

This clonotype has at least ten counts. This rearrangement joins TRBV9 to TRBJ2-1, with D maybe TRBD2 (7 bases). CDR1 and CDR2 from the germline V gene are SGDLS and YYNGEE. V lost 4 bases and J 9 bases, leaving 20 bases between the germline ends. The length of the CDR3 is 15 residues. The DNA for the CDR3 is TGTGCCAGCAGCTTGGGGGGGGGGCGCAGGGGTGAGCAGTTCTTC. This gives the protein CASSLGGGRRGEQFF. Full variable domain (missing parts from reference TRBV9 and TRBJ2-1): DSGVTQTPKHLITATGQRVTLRCSPRSGDLSVYWYQQSLDQGLQFLIQYYNGEERAKGNILERFSAQQFPDLHSELNLSSLELGDSALYFCASSLGGGRRGEQFFGPGTRLTVL.

This clonotype was counted at least ten times. V gene TRBV27 combines with J gene TRBJ2-7, with 7 bases lining up with TRBD2. The trim removed 1 base at V and 6 bases at J, leaving 6 bases unmatched. Germline V gives CDR1 MNHEY, CDR2 SMNVEV (reference sequence). The CDR3 contains 14 residues. The CDR3 is CASSLYGGVVEQYF. CDR3 in DNA: TGTGCCAGCAGTTTATATGGGGGGGTTGTCGAGCAGTACTTC.